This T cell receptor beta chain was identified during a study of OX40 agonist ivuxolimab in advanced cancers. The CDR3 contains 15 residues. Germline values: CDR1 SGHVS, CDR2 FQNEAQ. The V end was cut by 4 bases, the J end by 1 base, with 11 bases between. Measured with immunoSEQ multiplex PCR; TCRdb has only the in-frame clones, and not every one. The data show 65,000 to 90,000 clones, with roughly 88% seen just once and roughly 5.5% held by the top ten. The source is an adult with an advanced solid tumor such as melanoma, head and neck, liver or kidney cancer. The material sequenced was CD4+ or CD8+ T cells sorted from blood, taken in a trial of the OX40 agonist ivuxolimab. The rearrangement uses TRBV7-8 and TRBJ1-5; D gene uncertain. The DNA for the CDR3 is TGTGCCAGCAGCTCGCATCAGAAGAGCAATCAGCCCCAGCATTTT. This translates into CASSSHQKSNQPQHF.